This TCR beta chain comes out of a study of cytomegalovirus exposure and HLA in healthy donors. The CDR3 length is 14 residues. In germline, CDR1 is MNHNS, CDR2 SASEGT. V lost 2 bases to trimming and J lost 11 bases, with 16 bases between them. General study points: Rare TCR sequences predominated, though certain public TCRs were found in many donors. Most CMV-associated TCR beta chains appeared HLA-restricted in a later analysis. Sequencing likely caused a cluster of highly shared sequence variants.

In regard to this clone: Antigen unknown.

Use of 60 Vbeta and 13 Jbeta primers characterized the PCR. Measured with immunoSEQ multiplex PCR; TCRdb has only the in-frame clones, and not every one. The repertoire has under 250,000 clones, approximately 85% of them found once; the top ten carry less than 3.5%. The J gene is TRBJ1-5, the V gene TRBV6-1; D uncertain. The sample taken for sequencing was PBMCs. The receptor's source is a woman between 40 and 55 years old in good health and CMV-seronegative. This chain's CDR3 is CASSEPGGRRTQHF. CDR3 DNA: TGTGCCAGCAGTGAACCAGGAGGGAGACGAACCCAGCATTTT.